This TCR beta chain stems from a study of sequential checkpoint blockade in melanoma. Overall study context: Arm A got nivolumab then ipilimumab; arm B the reverse, 1:1. After both sequences, patients received maintenance nivolumab.

Regarding treatment: randomized to nivolumab then ipilimumab (arm A) or the reverse (arm B). PBMC sorting kept live CD3+CD8+ cells without CD19 or CD56. Profiled with immunoSEQ multiplex PCR; TCRdb holds only in-frame clones, not every one. The sample lists tens of thousands of clones, approximately 68% occurring once. The CDR3 is 12 amino acids. CDR1 and CDR2 from the germline V gene are MNHNS and SASEGT. The ends lost 4 bases at V and 6 bases at J; junction bases unmatched: 3. The sequence came from a human donor with melanoma. This chain links TRBV6-1 with TRBJ2-7; 7 nucleotides line up with TRBD1. Material: CD8+ T cells sorted from blood (inferred from file names), obtained from a patient given nivolumab and ipilimumab in sequence. CDR3 region: CASSGGTVEQYF. The CDR3 DNA reads as TGTGCCAGCAGTGGGGGGACAGTCGAGCAGTACTTC.